Presented here are 21 T cell receptor beta chains from one specimen sequenced in a study of lymphopenia after photon versus proton radiotherapy. Clones were read by immunoSEQ multiplex PCR, and TCRdb kept only the in-frame ones, dropping some. Of 25,000 to 40,000 clones in the sample, approximately 84% are singletons; the top ten hold 13% to 15%. The material was peripheral blood, obtained from a patient treated with proton-based radiotherapy. Every receptor here comes from an older woman with pancreatic cancer.

V gene TRBV5-1 combines with J gene TRBJ1-5; 7 bases are shared with TRBD1. V shed 4 bases, J shed 5 bases, and the junction held 9 bases outside the gene matches. The CDR3 loop spans 15 amino acids. CDR1 is SGHRS and CDR2 is YFSETQ in the germline V gene. The CDR3 coding sequence is TGCGCCAGCAGCCGCACGGGGACAGCAGATCAGCCCCAGCATTTT. It encodes CASSRTGTADQPQHF.

This clone was found once. The chain carries TRBV18 and TRBJ2-1; 7 nucleotides line up with TRBD1. The CDR3 is 13 residues long. In germline, CDR1 is KGHSH, CDR2 LQKENI. V shed 3 bases, J shed 7 bases, and the junction held 3 bases outside the gene matches. The CDR3 coding sequence is TGTGCCAGCTCACCGTCGACAGGGAATGAGCAGTTCTTC. It codes for CASSPSTGNEQFF. The whole variable domain, filled in from reference TRBV18 and TRBJ2-1, reads NAGVMQNPRHLVRRRGQEARLRCSPMKGHSHVYWYRQLPEEGLKFMVYLQKENIIDESGMPKERFSAEFPKEGPSILRIQQVVRGDSAAYFCASSPSTGNEQFFGPGTRLTVL.

This chain uses TRBV19 with TRBJ2-3; TRBD1 matches at 8 bases. The CDR3 runs to 16 residues. The V gene end was trimmed by 2 bases and the J gene end by 4 bases; junction bases not matched to a gene: 8. Germline CDR1 is LNHDA and CDR2 is SQIVND (reference sequence). The CDR3 bases are TGTGCCAGTAGTATACAGGGGGCGCGAGTGGCAGATACGCAGTATTTT. As protein: CASSIQGARVADTQYF. The full variable domain, completed using reference TRBV19 and TRBJ2-3, is DGGITQSPKYLFRKEGQNVTLSCEQNLNHDAMYWYRQDPGQGLRLIYYSQIVNDFQKGDIAEGYSVSREKKESFPLTVTSAQKNPTAFYLCASSIQGARVADTQYFGPGTRLTVL.

This chain joins TRBV10-3 and TRBJ1-5, with TRBD1 identical over 7 bases. J was trimmed by 6 bases and V by 6 bases; bases with no gene match: 8. The germline V gene has CDR1 ENHRY and CDR2 SYGVKD. This CDR3 spans 14 amino acids. The CDR3, as DNA: TGTGCCATCAGCGCGACAGGGTCGGGTCAGCCCCAGCATTTT. Translated, it gives CAISATGSGQPQHF.

The rearrangement links TRBV15 to TRBJ2-2, with D tentatively TRBD1 (7 bases). There are 14 residues in the CDR3. Deletions cut 3 bases from V and 6 bases from J, with 11 bases between. The germline V gene has CDR1 LNHNV and CDR2 YYDKDF (reference sequence). CDR3 DNA sequence: TGTGCCACCAGCAGGACAGGGAGGTCCGGGGAGCTGTTTTTT. This encodes CATSRTGRSGELFF. Based on the CDR3 plus reference TRBV15 and TRBJ2-2, the full variable domain is DAMVIQNPRYQVTQFGKPVTLSCSQTLNHNVMYWYQQKSSQAPKLLFHYYDKDFNNEADTPDNFQSRRPNTSFCFLDIRSPGLGDTAMYLCATSRTGRSGELFFGEGSRLTVL.

The CDR3 coding sequence is TGCGCCAGCAGCCTAACCGGGACTAGCGGGAACTACGAGCAGTACTTC. Translated: CASSLTGTSGNYEQYF. The V and J genes are TRBV4-3 and TRBJ2-7; 13 bases line up with TRBD2. Trimming at V came to 4 bases and at J to 3 bases, leaving 6 bases not matched to a gene. This CDR3 is 16 amino acids long. CDR1 is LGHNA and CDR2 is YSLEER in the germline V gene.

This chain connects TRBV15 to TRBJ2-5; no firm D call. The V end lost 1 base, the J end lost 3 bases, and 15 bases lay between the germline ends. CDR1 is LNHNV and CDR2 is YYDKDF in the germline V gene (reference sequence). This CDR3 has 16 residues. As DNA, the CDR3 is TGTGCCACCAGCAGAGCCCCCACCTTGGATGAAGAGACCCAGTACTTC. Translating it yields CATSRAPTLDEETQYF.

The V call is TRBV6-5, the J call TRBJ1-1, with D possibly matching TRBD1 (6 bases). Germline CDR1 is MNHEY and CDR2 is SVGAGI. V was pared by 0 bases and J by 4 bases, with 12 bases between. CDR3 length: 15 amino acids. CDR3 loop: CASSYSWQGSTEAFF. The CDR3, as DNA: TGTGCCAGCAGTTACTCGTGGCAGGGGTCCACTGAAGCTTTCTTT.

This clone appeared once. The CDR3 spells CASSTSGKADTQYF. CDR3 sequence (DNA): TGTGCCAGCAGCACCTCAGGGAAGGCAGATACGCAGTATTTT. The chain links TRBV9 to TRBJ2-3; the D gene is possibly TRBD1 (5 bases). V lost 4 bases to trimming and J lost 4 bases, with 13 bases between them. This CDR3 has 14 amino acids. Germline lookup yields CDR1 SGDLS and CDR2 YYNGEE.

Comments on this clone: Other DNA sequences within the sample encode an identical CDR3. This sequence joins TRBV5-6 and TRBJ1-6; 8 bases line up with TRBD1. After removal of 2 bases from V and 8 bases from J, the junction contained 6 bases not matched to a gene. Germline V gives CDR1 SGHDT, CDR2 YYEEEE. CDR3 length: 15 amino acids. The CDR3 nucleotides read TGTGCCAGCAGCTTCTGGACAGGGAGAGATTCACCCCTCCACTTT. Its protein product is CASSFWTGRDSPLHF.

The chain carries TRBV4-3 and TRBJ2-7; TRBD2 might be the D (6 bases). The CDR3 spans 14 residues. Germline CDR1 and CDR2: LGHNA and YSLEER. Trimming took 0 bases from V and 6 from J, leaving 12 bases between them. CDR3 DNA sequence: TGCGCCAGCAGCCAAGATGGGGGAGGTCGCGAGCAGTACTTC. Its translation: CASSQDGGGREQYF.

V usage is TRBV5-1 and J usage is TRBJ1-1; maybe TRBD1 (6 bases). Trimming left V 4 bases short and J 3 bases short, with 16 bases between. The CDR3 is made up of 15 amino acids. Germline CDR1 is SGHRS and CDR2 is YFSETQ. The CDR3 nucleotides read TGCGCCAGCAGCACGACCACAGGGCCGGACACTGAAGCTTTCTTT. Amino acids: CASSTTTGPDTEAFF.

The gene calls are TRBV10-3 and TRBJ2-6; D gene uncertain. V was pared by 2 bases and J by 0 bases, with 5 bases between. The CDR3 sequence is 15 residues long. The germline V gene encodes CDR1 ENHRY and CDR2 SYGVKD. CDR3 protein: CAISETSSGANVLTF. As DNA, the CDR3 is TGTGCCATCAGTGAGACCTCCTCTGGGGCCAACGTCCTGACTTTC.

The J gene is TRBJ1-2, the V gene TRBV7-2; TRBD1 might be the D (6 bases). V lost 3 bases and J lost 4, with 15 bases in between. The CDR3 consists of 15 residues. Per germline, CDR1 SGHTA and CDR2 FQGNSA. The CDR3 region has the DNA TGTGCCAGCAGCTTTAGAAGGGGGAATACCTATGGCTACACCTTC. Translated: CASSFRRGNTYGYTF.

The chain recombines TRBV29-1 with TRBJ2-1; possible D gene TRBD2, 5 bases. V was trimmed by 4 bases and J by 0 bases, leaving 10 bases between them. The germline V gene has CDR1 SQVTM and CDR2 ANQGSEA. This CDR3 contains 14 residues. The CDR3 DNA is TGCAGCGTTGGCGGACTCAGCTCCTACAATGAGCAGTTCTTC. Residues: CSVGGLSSYNEQFF.

The chain is built from TRBV4-2 and TRBJ2-5; D gene ambiguous. From germline, CDR1 is LGHNA and CDR2 YNFKEQ. Trimming took off 0 bases at V and 4 bases at J, with 12 bases between the two ends. The CDR3 spans 15 residues. The CDR3 here is CASSQEQTRGETQYF. Written as DNA, the CDR3 is TGTGCCAGCAGCCAAGAGCAGACCAGAGGAGAGACCCAGTACTTC.

Here the CDR3 DNA reads TGTGCCAGCAGCGTAGTGGCAGGTAGCACAGATACGCAGTATTTT. Encoded protein: CASSVVAGSTDTQYF. The chain couples TRBV9 to TRBJ2-3; D remains unclear. CDR1 and CDR2 from the germline V gene are SGDLS and YYNGEE. The CDR3 runs 15 residues. Deletions cut 0 bases from V and 0 bases from J, with 8 bases between.

V is TRBV19 and J is TRBJ1-1; perhaps TRBD1 as D (6 bases). Between the trimmed V and J ends, which lost 11 bases and 3 bases, there was a span of 25 bases. This CDR3 is 16 amino acids long. Germline assignment: CDR1 LNHDA and CDR2 SQIVND (reference sequence). The CDR3 region has the DNA TGTGCCGCCGGGGGGCCGAGGGGGGAAAAGGACACTGAAGCTTTCTTT. Translating it yields CAAGGPRGEKDTEAFF.

The chain joins TRBV11-3 to TRBJ1-2, with 7 bases identical to TRBD1. The ends lost 4 bases at V and 9 bases at J; junction bases unmatched: 14. The germline V gene has CDR1 SGHNT and CDR2 YENEEA. CDR3 length: 15 residues. The CDR3: CASSSRQGVLWSYTF. As DNA, the CDR3 is TGTGCCAGCAGCTCGAGACAGGGAGTGCTATGGAGCTACACCTTC.

The chain links TRBV19 to TRBJ2-1; tentative D call: TRBD1 (6 bases). Trimming removed 4 bases at V and 0 bases at J, with 13 bases between. This CDR3 comprises 16 residues. Germline V CDR1 and CDR2: LNHDA, SQIVND (reference sequence). The CDR3 protein is CASSRRTVSSYNEQFF. The CDR3, as DNA: TGTGCCAGTAGTAGGAGGACAGTCAGCTCCTACAATGAGCAGTTCTTC.

This clone was seen a single time. J is TRBJ2-7 and V is TRBV5-4, with a weak D call TRBD1 (6 bases). CDR3 size: 14 residues. The V and J ends lost 6 bases and 3 bases respectively, with 16 bases between them. The germline V gene encodes CDR1 SGHNT and CDR2 YYREEE (reference sequence). The DNA for the CDR3 is TGTGCCAGCATTGCCTCGACAGGCTTCTACGAGCAGTACTTC. This encodes CASIASTGFYEQYF.